The T cell receptor beta chain described here comes from a study of T cell changes during pregnancy in multiple sclerosis. Assay: immunoSEQ multiplex PCR; the TCRdb copy retains only in-frame clones and omits some. The sample has some 54,000 clones, under 95% seen once. CDR3 length: 15 residues. The germline gives CDR1 SGHRS, CDR2 YFSETQ. With 6 bases clipped from V and 1 base from J, the junction kept 6 bases outside the gene matches. The sample here was CD8+ T cells from peripheral blood mononuclear cells, taken in the third trimester of pregnancy. The rearrangement joins TRBV5-1 to TRBJ2-3; 9 positions agree with TRBD1. This sequence was found in a female donor with multiple sclerosis, enrolled in a pregnancy study. The CDR3 sequence is CASMSQGARTDTQYF. CDR3 sequence (DNA): TGCGCCAGCATGTCACAGGGGGCGCGCACAGATACGCAGTATTTT.